This is a list of T cell receptor beta chains from one sample in a study of blood T cell repertoires in COVID-19. Assay used: immunoSEQ multiplex PCR; TCRdb lists only in-frame clones, some missing. Among over 250,000 clones listed, 89% were seen once. The sequencing sample was made of peripheral blood. These receptors came from a man between 45 and 60 years old with acute or convalescent COVID-19. Both conserved end residues are part of each CDR3. Fields, in order: J gene, V gene, clone size, D gene, CDR3 DNA, CDR3 protein. The D gene is left open where the match is weak. Not every row has a clone size; where given, it reads once, few, many or a size class.

TRBJ1-6 | TRBV3-1/TRBV3-2 | NA | NA | TGTGCCAGCGCCCAGGGACTCACTAATTCACCCCTCCACTTT | CASAQGLTNSPLHF
TRBJ1-5 | TRBV19 | few | NA | TGTGCCAGTAGTATCGGTGCTAGCAATCAGCCCCAGCATTTT | CASSIGASNQPQHF
TRBJ2-2 | TRBV9 | NA | NA | TGTGCCAGCAGCGTGGGCGGGGAGAACACCGGGGAGCTGTTTTTT | CASSVGGENTGELFF
TRBJ1-2 | TRBV3-1/TRBV3-2 | NA | TRBD1 | TGTGCCAGCAGATCCGGGACAGTGGGCTACACCTTC | CASRSGTVGYTF
TRBJ2-3 | TRBV5-1 | NA | NA | TGCGCCAGCAGCTTCAGTTCAGATACGCAGTATTTT | CASSFSSDTQYF
TRBJ2-3 | TRBV5-1 | NA | NA | TGCGCCAGCAGCCCAGGACTCTTCACAGATACGCAGTATTTT | CASSPGLFTDTQYF
TRBJ1-6 | TRBV7-2 | NA | TRBD1 | TGTGCCAGCAGCAGACAGGGTTCCCTTAATTCACCCCTCCACTTT | CASSRQGSLNSPLHF
TRBJ1-1 | TRBV6-2/TRBV6-3 | NA | TRBD1 | TGTGCCAGCAGTTACTCCTTGGGACAGGGGGGGAAGGACACTGAAGCTTTCTTT | CASSYSLGQGGKDTEAFF
TRBJ1-2 | TRBV5-6 | NA | NA | TGTGCCAGCAGCTTGGTAATGGTACAGTCTGGCTACACCTTC | CASSLVMVQSGYTF
TRBJ2-5 | TRBV30 | NA | TRBD1 | TGTGCCTGGAACCGGGACAGGGAGGAAACCCAGTACTTC | CAWNRDREETQYF
TRBJ1-6 | TRBV5-1 | NA | NA | TGCGCCAGCAGCTTGGGTCAAAATAATTCACCCCTCCACTTT | CASSLGQNNSPLHF
TRBJ2-5 | TRBV18 | NA | TRBD1 | TGTGCCAGCTCACCACCTGGGACAGGGGGCACCGGGGAGACCCAGTACTTC | CASSPPGTGGTGETQYF
TRBJ1-5 | TRBV19 | NA | TRBD1 | TGTGCCAGTAGTATATTGGGGACAGGGGGCAGGAAGCCCCAGCATTTT | CASSILGTGGRKPQHF
TRBJ1-3 | TRBV5-1 | NA | NA | TGCGCCAGCAGCTTAGGGAACGCAGGGACTGGAAACACCATATATTTT | CASSLGNAGTGNTIYF
TRBJ1-2 | TRBV3-1/TRBV3-2 | NA | NA | TGTGCCAGCAGCCGCAGACAGCCCAACTATGGCTACACCTTC | CASSRRQPNYGYTF
TRBJ1-6 | TRBV30 | NA | NA | TGTGCCTGGAGGGCGGTCGGGAGCCCGAATTCACCCCTCCACTTT | CAWRAVGSPNSPLHF
TRBJ2-7 | TRBV4-1 | NA | TRBD2 | TGCGCCAGCAGCCCAACTAGCGGGGGGGCCGGCGAGCAGTACTTC | CASSPTSGGAGEQYF
TRBJ2-3 | TRBV10-1 | NA | NA | TGCGCCAGCAGTGAACAGCTGAGCACAGATACGCAGTATTTT | CASSEQLSTDTQYF
TRBJ2-3 | TRBV2 | NA | TRBD2 | TGTGCCAGCAGTGGGCTAGCGGGGGCCGCAGATACGCAGTATTTT | CASSGLAGAADTQYF
TRBJ2-3 | TRBV11-2 | NA | NA | TGTGCCAGCAGCTTATCACAAACAGGGCTCACAGATACGCAGTATTTT | CASSLSQTGLTDTQYF
TRBJ1-1 | TRBV10-3 | NA | NA | TGTGCCATCCGGAGACAGGTCCACACTGAAGCTTTCTTT | CAIRRQVHTEAFF
TRBJ2-7 | TRBV11-1 | few | TRBD1 | TGTGCCAGCAGCTTACAGGGGGCCTCCTACGAGCAGTACTTC | CASSLQGASYEQYF
TRBJ2-5 | TRBV19 | NA | TRBD1 | TGTGCCAGTAGTATGAGGGGGGACAGGGTATTAGGCGGGACCCAGTACTTC | CASSMRGDRVLGGTQYF
TRBJ1-2 | TRBV6-5 | NA | TRBD1 | TGTGCCAGCAGTCCGGGACAGGGGAAAACCTTC | CASSPGQGKTF